A single sample is the source of the 28 T cell receptor beta chains below, sequenced in a study of T cells expressing NK-cell markers. TCRdb reprocessed the 5' RACE reads, with one entry per CDR3 protein and no DNA. The specimen's table records 200,000 to 300,000 distinct CDR3 sequences. Sequences were obtained from blood T cells: a sorted CD56 or NKG2C T cell subset, CD4+ or CD8+ T cells, or bulk PBMC T cells (not recorded which). The origin of the receptors is a man aged 18 to 35 in good health.

The V call is TRBV20-1, the J call TRBJ2-2; TCRdb calls TRBD2, which cannot be checked without DNA. The CDR3 sequence is 13 residues long. Germline V CDR1 and CDR2: DFQATT, SNEGSKA (reference sequence). CDR3 residues: CSARRLDSGELFF.

J is TRBJ2-1 and V is TRBV5-1; the D call of TRBD2 rests on TCRdb alone, since no DNA is present to check it. Per the germline V gene, CDR1 is SGHRS and CDR2 is YFSETQ. The length of the CDR3 is 15 residues. The CDR3 sequence: CASSLSREVNDEQFF.

The chain couples TRBV5-1 to TRBJ2-1; TCRdb's D call of TRBD2 is untestable without DNA. CDR1 is SGHRS and CDR2 is YFSETQ in the germline V gene. The CDR3 covers 16 residues. The CDR3 reads CASSLEKTSGSNEQFF.

The chain combines TRBV12-3 or TRBV12-4 with TRBJ2-4; TCRdb's D call of TRBD2 is untestable without DNA. The CDR3 covers 15 residues. The chain's CDR3 is CASGGTAGAKNIQYF.

The chain employs TRBV12-3 or TRBV12-4 and TRBJ1-6; TCRdb's D call of TRBD1 is untestable without DNA. The CDR3 contains 15 residues. The CDR3: CASSPRGARNSPLHF.

The chain is built from TRBV12-3 or TRBV12-4 and TRBJ1-1; TCRdb reports TRBD1, a call that lacks DNA to check it against. This CDR3 region has 17 residues. CDR3 sequence reads: CASSSTRTATGDTEAFF.

The chain combines TRBV24-1 with TRBJ1-1; no DNA is available, so the TRBD1 call from TCRdb remains unchecked. In germline, CDR1 is KGHDR, CDR2 SFDVKD. The CDR3 loop spans 13 amino acids. The CDR3 loop is CATTGTANTEAFF.

The rearrangement uses TRBV12-3 or TRBV12-4 and TRBJ1-4. The CDR3 runs to 12 residues. CDR3 protein: CASSLAAEKLFF.

V usage is TRBV3-1 and J usage is TRBJ2-1. CDR1 is LGHDT, CDR2 YNNKEL, per germline (reference sequence). The CDR3 has 13 residues. The CDR3: CASSQVLNSEQFF.

This chain links TRBV15 with TRBJ2-3; TCRdb's D call of TRBD1 is untestable without DNA. The CDR3 has 18 residues. The germline gives CDR1 LNHNV, CDR2 YYDKDF (reference sequence). This CDR3 reads CATSRGYGAALAPDTQYF.

The chain carries TRBV7-9 and TRBJ1-2; without DNA, the TCRdb call of TRBD1 cannot be checked. The length of the CDR3 is 12 residues. Per the germline V gene, CDR1 is SEHNR and CDR2 is FQNEAQ (reference sequence). CDR3 sequence reads: CASSLPGTGYTF.

V usage is TRBV12-3 or TRBV12-4 and J usage is TRBJ2-6; the D gene TCRdb calls, TRBD1, cannot be checked with no DNA. The CDR3 is 17 amino acids. The CDR3 sequence: CASSWRGQISGANVLTF.

The chain joins TRBV20-1 to TRBJ2-5; the TCRdb D gene call, TRBD2, has no DNA to confirm it. Germline V CDR1 and CDR2: DFQATT, SNEGSKA (reference sequence). This CDR3 is built from 15 residues. The CDR3 sequence is CSAVPTSGSQETQYF.

The gene calls are TRBV7-6 and TRBJ2-5; the D gene TCRdb calls, TRBD1, cannot be checked with no DNA. The CDR3 loop spans 17 amino acids. CDR1 is SGHVS and CDR2 is FNYEAQ in the germline V gene. The CDR3 sequence is CASSRNPGQGGQETQYF.

V and J are TRBV5-1 and TRBJ2-3; lacking DNA, the TRBD1 call made by TCRdb goes unchecked. This CDR3 has 14 residues. Germline V lookup: CDR1 SGHRS, CDR2 YFSETQ. The CDR3: CASSLGGNTDTQYF. Looking up the rest from reference TRBV5-1 and TRBJ2-3 gives the full variable domain: KAGVTQTPRYLIKTRGQQVTLSCSPISGHRSVSWYQQTPGQGLQFLFEYFSETQRNKGNFPGRFSGRQFSNSRSEMNVSTLELGDSALYLCASSLGGNTDTQYFGPGTRLTVL.

J is TRBJ2-1 and V is TRBV3-1; the TCRdb D gene call, TRBD2, has no DNA to confirm it. This CDR3 spans 15 amino acids. The germline V gene has CDR1 LGHDT and CDR2 YNNKEL (reference sequence). CDR3 sequence reads: CASSQASGRGNEQFF.

This chain joins TRBV20-1 and TRBJ2-3. The CDR3 spans 16 residues. Germline CDR1 DFQATT, CDR2 SNEGSKA (reference sequence). The CDR3 sequence is CSASGSRTEYTDTQYF.

This chain uses TRBV10-3 with TRBJ1-1; TCRdb's assignment of TRBD1 cannot be checked, as there is no DNA. CDR3 length: 12 amino acids. The germline V gene encodes CDR1 ENHRY and CDR2 SYGVKD. CDR3 in amino acids: CAIRGTDTEAFF.

The chain employs TRBV5-5 and TRBJ2-5; TCRdb gives TRBD1 as the D gene, but with no DNA this cannot be confirmed. The germline CDR1 and CDR2 sequences are SGHKS and YYEKEE (reference sequence). The CDR3 has 14 amino acids. CDR3: CAGTVGTGAETQYF. The complete variable domain, with remaining parts taken from reference TRBV5-5 and TRBJ2-5, reads DAGVTQSPTHLIKTRGQQVTLRCSPISGHKSVSWYQQVLGQGPQFIFQYYEKEERGRGNFPDRFSARQFPNYSSELNVNALLLGDSALYLCAGTVGTGAETQYFGPGTRLLVL.

The genes are TRBV20-1 and TRBJ2-1; TCRdb outputs TRBD1, but without DNA this stays unchecked. CDR3 length: 15 amino acids. CDR1 is DFQATT, CDR2 SNEGSKA, per germline (reference sequence). This CDR3 reads CSARVFGTTGDEQFF.

J is TRBJ1-5 and V is TRBV12-3 or TRBV12-4. The CDR3 is 13 residues long. The CDR3 sequence is CASSLEWIEPQHF.

The chain employs TRBV5-5 and TRBJ2-5; TCRdb names TRBD1, which stays unverified in the absence of DNA. The germline V gene encodes CDR1 SGHKS and CDR2 YYEKEE (reference sequence). The CDR3 runs 14 residues. This CDR3 is CASSHGAYQETQYF.

The V and J genes are TRBV7-9 and TRBJ2-5; the TCRdb D gene call, TRBD2, has no DNA to confirm it. The CDR3 is 15 residues long. Looked up from germline, CDR1 is SEHNR and CDR2 is FQNEAQ (reference sequence). CDR3 amino acids: CASSLELAQTGTQYF.

This chain joins TRBV25-1 and TRBJ1-5. This CDR3 is 14 amino acids long. Germline V gives CDR1 MGHDK, CDR2 SYGVNS. Here the CDR3 reads CASSAHGGNQPQHF.

The CDR3 reads CASSSHPQARTDTQYF. This sequence joins TRBV5-5 and TRBJ2-3; TCRdb reports TRBD1, a call that lacks DNA to check it against. There are 16 residues in the CDR3. CDR1 is SGHKS, CDR2 YYEKEE, per germline (reference sequence).

V usage is TRBV12-3 or TRBV12-4 and J usage is TRBJ2-5; with no DNA, the TCRdb D assignment of TRBD2 cannot be verified. The CDR3 spans 13 residues. This chain's CDR3 is CASSNLGSGWKYF.

CDR3 sequence reads: CASSVGQQGDHGYTF. The genes are TRBV7-9 and TRBJ1-2; the TCRdb call, TRBD1, lacks DNA for checking. Germline V gene data show CDR1 as SEHNR and CDR2 as FQNEAQ (reference sequence). This CDR3 spans 15 amino acids.

The rearrangement uses TRBV7-2 and TRBJ2-2. The CDR3 is 14 amino acids. Germline V gives CDR1 SGHTA, CDR2 FQGNSA. CDR3 residues: CASFLHGLTGELFF.